The present T cell receptor beta chain was sequenced within a study of PD-1 blockade in classical Hodgkin lymphoma. Study findings and constraints: Patients who began taking nivolumab under 1 year after ASCT were left out.

The time point: cycle 4 day 1 (C4D1), after more than 5 weeks of nivolumab. Patients all relapsed after autologous stem cell transplantation, and there was variation in brentuximab vedotin exposure. Responses achieved at best were complete response, partial response or progressive disease. Germline lookup yields CDR1 SGHVS and CDR2 FQNEAQ. This CDR3 is built from 15 residues. Losses at the gene ends were 2 bases for V and 6 bases for J; bases not matched to a gene: 8. Profiled with immunoSEQ multiplex PCR; TCRdb holds only in-frame clones, not every one. The data contain 21,000 or so clones, roughly 85% of them seen just once; the ten biggest clones take up 10% to 15%. To note about this clone: What it binds is not known.

The chain has TRBV7-8 and TRBJ2-3; 7 bases match TRBD1. This sample comprised peripheral blood mononuclear cells (PBMCs), obtained before the fourth cycle of nivolumab. This receptor was taken from a human donor with classical Hodgkin lymphoma. This CDR3 reads CASSLLGGLKDTQYF. The DNA of the CDR3 is TGTGCCAGCAGCTTACTAGGGGGCTTAAAGGATACGCAGTATTTT.